This TCR beta chain was recovered during a study of cytomegalovirus exposure and HLA in healthy donors. The V gene end was trimmed by 5 bases and the J gene end by 1 base; junction bases not matched to a gene: 11. This CDR3 comprises 16 residues. Germline lookup yields CDR1 SGHTA and CDR2 FQGNSA. The PCR employed 60 Vbeta primers together with 13 Jbeta primers. Sequenced by immunoSEQ multiplex PCR; TCRdb stores in-frame clones only, minus some. Among about 150,000 clones, approximately 80% were seen once, and the ten largest hold approximately 15%. A word on this clone: Its antigen is currently unknown.

Study-level points and caveats: Reports credit the classifier with highly specific, highly sensitive diagnosis of cytomegalovirus status.

This receptor was obtained from a woman aged 40 to 49 in good health and CMV-seronegative. Sequencing used PBMCs. This chain connects TRBV7-2 to TRBJ2-7, with 7 nucleotides matching TRBD1. The CDR3 here is CASSVDRAAASYEQYF. The CDR3 DNA sequence: TGTGCCAGCAGCGTAGACAGGGCGGCGGCGTCCTACGAGCAGTACTTC. Using reference TRBV7-2 and TRBJ2-7 for the parts outside the CDR3, the full variable domain is GAGVSQSPSNKVTEKGKDVELRCDPISGHTALYWYRQSLGQGLEFLIYFQGNSAPDKSGLPSDRFSAERTGGSVSTLTIQRTQQEDSAVYLCASSVDRAAASYEQYFGPGTRLTVT.